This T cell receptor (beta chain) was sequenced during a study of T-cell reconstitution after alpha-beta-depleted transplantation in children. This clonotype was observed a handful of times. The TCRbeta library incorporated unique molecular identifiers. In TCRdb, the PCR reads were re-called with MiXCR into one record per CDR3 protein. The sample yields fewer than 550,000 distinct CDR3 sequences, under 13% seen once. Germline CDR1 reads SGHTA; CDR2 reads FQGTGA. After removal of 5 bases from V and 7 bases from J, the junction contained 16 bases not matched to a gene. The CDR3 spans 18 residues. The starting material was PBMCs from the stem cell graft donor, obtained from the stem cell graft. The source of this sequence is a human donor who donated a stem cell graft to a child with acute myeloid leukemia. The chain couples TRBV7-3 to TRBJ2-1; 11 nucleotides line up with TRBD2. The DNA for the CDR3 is TGTGCCAGCAGCCAAATTAGTAGCGGGAGGGTAATAGGTAATGAGCAGTTCTTC. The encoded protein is CASSQISSGRVIGNEQFF. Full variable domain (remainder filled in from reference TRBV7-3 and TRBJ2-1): GAGVSQTPSNKVTEKGKYVELRCDPISGHTALYWYRQSLGQGPEFLIYFQGTGAADDSGLPNDRFFAVRPEGSVSTLKIQRTERGDSAVYLCASSQISSGRVIGNEQFFGPGTRLTVL.